This T cell receptor (beta chain) was sequenced during a study of cytomegalovirus exposure and HLA in healthy donors. Use of 60 Vbeta and 13 Jbeta primers characterized the PCR. Clones were read by immunoSEQ multiplex PCR, and TCRdb kept only the in-frame ones, dropping some. The table includes 70,000 to 95,000 clones, around 75% detected once. The source is a man aged 40-49 years in good health and CMV-seronegative. Sequenced sample: PBMCs.

The CDR3 DNA is TGTGCCAGCAGACCCCAAAGGACAGCCAACACTGAAGCTTTCTTT. It translates to CASRPQRTANTEAFF. The chain couples TRBV28 to TRBJ1-1; TRBD1 might be the D (6 bases). The CDR3 length is 15 residues. V lost 6 bases and J 2 bases, leaving 16 bases between the germline ends. Germline CDR1 reads MDHEN; CDR2 reads SYDVKM.